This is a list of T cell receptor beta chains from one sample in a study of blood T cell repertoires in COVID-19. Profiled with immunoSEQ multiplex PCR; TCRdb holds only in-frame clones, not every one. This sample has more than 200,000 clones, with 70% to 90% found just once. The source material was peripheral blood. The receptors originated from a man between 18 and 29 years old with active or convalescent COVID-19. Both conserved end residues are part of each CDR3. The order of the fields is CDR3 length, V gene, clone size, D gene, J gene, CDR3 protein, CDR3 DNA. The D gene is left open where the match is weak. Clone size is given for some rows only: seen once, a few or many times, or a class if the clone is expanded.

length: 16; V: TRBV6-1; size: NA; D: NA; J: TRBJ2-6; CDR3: CASSEAWAGGANVLTF; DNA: TGTGCCAGCAGTGAAGCGTGGGCGGGTGGGGCCAACGTCCTGACTTTC
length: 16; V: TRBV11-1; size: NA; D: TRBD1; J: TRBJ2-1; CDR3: CASSLYRDRIYNEQFF; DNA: TGTGCCAGCAGCTTATACCGGGACAGGATCTACAATGAGCAGTTCTTC
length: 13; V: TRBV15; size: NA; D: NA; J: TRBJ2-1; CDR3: CATSRVGSNEQFF; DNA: TGTGCCACCAGCAGAGTTGGTAGCAATGAGCAGTTCTTC
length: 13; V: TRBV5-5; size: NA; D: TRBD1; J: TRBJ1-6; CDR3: CASRTGVNSPLHF; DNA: TGTGCCAGCCGGACAGGGGTTAATTCACCCCTCCACTTT
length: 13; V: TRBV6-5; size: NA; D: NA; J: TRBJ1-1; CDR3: CASRFGLGTEAFF; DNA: TGTGCCAGCAGGTTTGGACTAGGGACTGAAGCTTTCTTT
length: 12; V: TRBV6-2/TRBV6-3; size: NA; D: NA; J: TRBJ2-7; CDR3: CASSSGLYEQYF; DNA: TGTGCCAGCAGTTCCGGACTCTACGAGCAGTACTTC
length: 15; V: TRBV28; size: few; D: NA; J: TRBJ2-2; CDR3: CASSLSVPNTGELFF; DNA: TGTGCCAGCAGTTTATCGGTCCCGAACACCGGGGAGCTGTTTTTT
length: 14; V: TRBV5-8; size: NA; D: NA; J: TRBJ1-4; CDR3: CASSDRGVSEKLFF; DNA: TGTGCCAGCAGCGATCGGGGGGTTAGTGAAAAACTGTTTTTT
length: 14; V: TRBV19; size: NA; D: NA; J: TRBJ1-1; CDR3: CASSILQQNTEAFF; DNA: TGTGCCAGTAGTATTTTACAACAGAACACTGAAGCTTTCTTT
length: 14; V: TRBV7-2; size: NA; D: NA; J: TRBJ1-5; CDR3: CASSLLGRNQPQHF; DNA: TGTGCCAGCAGCTTATTGGGCAGGAATCAGCCCCAGCATTTT
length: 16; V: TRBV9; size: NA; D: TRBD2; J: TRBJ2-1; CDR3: CASSLRTSRGLNEQFF; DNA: TGTGCCAGCAGCTTACGGACTAGCCGGGGGTTGAATGAGCAGTTCTTC
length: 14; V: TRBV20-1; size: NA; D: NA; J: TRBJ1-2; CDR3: CSASIPWGHDGYTF; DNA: TGCAGTGCTAGTATTCCATGGGGCCACGATGGCTACACCTTC
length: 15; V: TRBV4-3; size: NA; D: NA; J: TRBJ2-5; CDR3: CASSQRFQGQETQYF; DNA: TGCGCCAGCAGCCAAAGATTCCAGGGACAAGAGACCCAGTACTTC
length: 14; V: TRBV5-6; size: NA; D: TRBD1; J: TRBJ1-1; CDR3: CASSLGQGYTEAFF; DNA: TGTGCCAGCAGCTTGGGACAGGGGTACACTGAAGCTTTCTTT
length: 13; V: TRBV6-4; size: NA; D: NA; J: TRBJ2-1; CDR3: CASSVNRASEQFF; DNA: TGTGCCAGCAGTGTCAACAGGGCTAGTGAGCAGTTCTTC
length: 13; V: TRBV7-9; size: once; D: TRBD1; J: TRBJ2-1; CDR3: CASSSTGYNEQFF; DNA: TGTGCCAGCAGCTCGACAGGGTACAATGAGCAGTTCTTC
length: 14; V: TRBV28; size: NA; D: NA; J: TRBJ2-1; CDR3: CASSLRGFGNEQFF; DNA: TGTGCCAGCAGTTTAAGGGGTTTTGGTAATGAGCAGTTCTTC
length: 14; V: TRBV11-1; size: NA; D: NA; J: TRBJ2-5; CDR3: CASSLVQAQETQYF; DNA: TGTGCCAGCAGCTTAGTACAGGCACAAGAGACCCAGTACTTC
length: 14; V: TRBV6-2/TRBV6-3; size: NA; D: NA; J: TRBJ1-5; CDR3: CASSRGGGNQPQHF; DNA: TGTGCCAGCAGTAGGGGGGGCGGCAATCAGCCCCAGCATTTT
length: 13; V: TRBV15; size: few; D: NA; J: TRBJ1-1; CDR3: CATTGRGWTEAFF; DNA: TGTGCCACCACCGGCCGAGGGTGGACTGAAGCTTTCTTT
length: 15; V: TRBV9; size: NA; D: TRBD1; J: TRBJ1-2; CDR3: CASSPGDRGVNGYTF; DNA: TGTGCCAGCAGCCCCGGGGACAGGGGGGTGAATGGCTACACCTTC
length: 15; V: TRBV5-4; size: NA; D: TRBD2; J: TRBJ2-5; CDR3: CASSSTGGGQETQYF; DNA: TGTGCCAGCAGCTCGACGGGGGGGGGCCAAGAGACCCAGTACTTC
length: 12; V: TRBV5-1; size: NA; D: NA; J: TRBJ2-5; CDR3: CASSLAEETQYF; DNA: TGCGCCAGCAGCTTGGCGGAGGAGACCCAGTACTTC
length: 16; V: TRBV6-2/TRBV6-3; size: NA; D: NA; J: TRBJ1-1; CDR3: CASSYSGGAPNTEAFF; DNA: TGTGCCAGCAGTTATAGCGGGGGCGCCCCCAACACTGAAGCTTTCTTT
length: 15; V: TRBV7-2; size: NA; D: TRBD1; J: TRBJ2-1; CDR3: CASSLGQGARVEQFF; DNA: TGTGCCAGCAGCTTAGGGCAGGGGGCGCGGGTTGAGCAGTTCTTC
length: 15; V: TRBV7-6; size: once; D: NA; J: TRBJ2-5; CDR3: CASSRLGTHQETQYF; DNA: TGTGCCAGCAGCCGACTTGGGACTCATCAAGAGACCCAGTACTTC
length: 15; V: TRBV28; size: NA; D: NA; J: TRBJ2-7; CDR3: CASSQTGFTSYEQYF; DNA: TGTGCCAGCAGTCAGACAGGTTTTACCTCCTACGAGCAGTACTTC
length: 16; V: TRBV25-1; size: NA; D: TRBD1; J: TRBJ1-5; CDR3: CASSGPGQGRNQPQHF; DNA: TGTGCCAGCAGTGGGCCGGGACAGGGACGCAATCAGCCCCAGCATTTT
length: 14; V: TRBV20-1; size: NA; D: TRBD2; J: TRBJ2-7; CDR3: CSASWGRVGYEQYF; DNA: TGCAGTGCTAGTTGGGGGAGGGTGGGCTACGAGCAGTACTTC
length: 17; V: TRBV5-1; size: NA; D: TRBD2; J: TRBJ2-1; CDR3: CASTSKGGGLVYNEQFF; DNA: TGCGCCAGCACCAGTAAAGGCGGGGGACTAGTCTACAATGAGCAGTTCTTC
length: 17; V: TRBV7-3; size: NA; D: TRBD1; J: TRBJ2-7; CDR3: CASSFPRGQKSSYEQYF; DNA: TGTGCCAGCAGCTTTCCCCGGGGACAGAAGAGCTCCTACGAGCAGTACTTC
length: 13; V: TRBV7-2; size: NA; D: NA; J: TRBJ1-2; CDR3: CASSLPANYGYTF; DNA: TGTGCCAGCAGCTTACCCGCTAACTATGGCTACACCTTC
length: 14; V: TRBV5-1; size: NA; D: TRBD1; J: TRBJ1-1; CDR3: CASRRAGGNTEAFF; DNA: TGCGCCAGCAGGAGGGCAGGGGGAAACACTGAAGCTTTCTTT
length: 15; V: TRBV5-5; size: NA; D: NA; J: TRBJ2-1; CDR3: CASSFDISSYNEQFF; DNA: TGTGCCAGCAGCTTCGACATAAGCTCCTACAATGAGCAGTTCTTC
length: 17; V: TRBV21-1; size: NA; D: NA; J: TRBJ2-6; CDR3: CASSKGVREPGANVLTF; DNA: TGTGCCAGCAGCAAAGGCGTCAGGGAACCTGGGGCCAACGTCCTGACTTTC
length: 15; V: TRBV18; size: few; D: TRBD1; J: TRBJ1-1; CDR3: CASSLGTDRNTEAFF; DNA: TGTGCCAGCTCACTAGGGACAGACAGGAACACTGAAGCTTTCTTT
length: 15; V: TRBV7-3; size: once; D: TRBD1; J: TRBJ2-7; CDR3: CASSPGGQGHAEQYF; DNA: TGTGCCAGCAGCCCAGGGGGACAGGGGCATGCCGAGCAGTACTTC
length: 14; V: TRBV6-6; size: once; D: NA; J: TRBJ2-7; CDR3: CASTPESGYGEQYF; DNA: TGTGCCAGCACCCCCGAATCAGGGTATGGCGAGCAGTACTTC
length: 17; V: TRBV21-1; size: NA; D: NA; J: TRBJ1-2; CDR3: CASSSEGARPEDYGYTF; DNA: TGTGCCAGCAGCTCCGAGGGGGCACGGCCAGAGGACTATGGCTACACCTTC
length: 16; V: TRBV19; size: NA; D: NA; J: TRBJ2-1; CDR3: CASSIGRGGRRNEQFF; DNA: TGTGCCAGTAGTATAGGGAGGGGGGGCCGACGGAATGAGCAGTTCTTC
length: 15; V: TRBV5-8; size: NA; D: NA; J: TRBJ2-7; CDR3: CASSYPRQDAYQQYF; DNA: TGTGCCAGCAGCTACCCCAGACAGGACGCCTATCAGCAGTACTTC
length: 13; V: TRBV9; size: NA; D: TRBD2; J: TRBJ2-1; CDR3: CASSVRTSVEQFF; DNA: TGTGCCAGCAGCGTAAGAACTAGCGTTGAGCAGTTCTTC
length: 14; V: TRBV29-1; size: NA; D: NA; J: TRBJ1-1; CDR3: CSVEGQGGITEAFF; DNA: TGCAGCGTTGAAGGGCAAGGGGGAATCACTGAAGCTTTCTTT
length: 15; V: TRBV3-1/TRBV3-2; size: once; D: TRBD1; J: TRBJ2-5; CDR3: CASSQTTGGSETQYF; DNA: TGTGCCAGCAGCCAAACGACAGGGGGCAGCGAGACCCAGTACTTC
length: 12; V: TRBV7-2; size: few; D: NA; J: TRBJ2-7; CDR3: CASSFGPYEQYF; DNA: TGTGCCAGCAGCTTTGGGCCATACGAGCAGTACTTC
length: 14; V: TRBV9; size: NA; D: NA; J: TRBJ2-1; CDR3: CASSVGDTYNEQFF; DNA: TGTGCCAGCAGCGTAGGAGACACTTACAATGAGCAGTTCTTC
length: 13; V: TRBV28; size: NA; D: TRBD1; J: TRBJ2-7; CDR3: CASSLTGAYEQYF; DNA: TGTGCCAGCAGTCTGACAGGGGCCTACGAGCAGTACTTC
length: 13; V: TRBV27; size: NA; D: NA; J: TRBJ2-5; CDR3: CASRLGGTETQYF; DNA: TGTGCCAGCAGGCTTGGCGGGACGGAGACCCAGTACTTC
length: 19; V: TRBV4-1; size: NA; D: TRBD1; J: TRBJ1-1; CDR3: CASSQPSSGTGVRDTEAFF; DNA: TGCGCCAGCAGCCAGCCATCTTCCGGGACAGGGGTGAGGGACACTGAAGCTTTCTTT
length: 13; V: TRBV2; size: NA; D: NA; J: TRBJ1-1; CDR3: CASNDNRNTEAFF; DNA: TGTGCCAGCAATGACAACAGAAACACTGAAGCTTTCTTT
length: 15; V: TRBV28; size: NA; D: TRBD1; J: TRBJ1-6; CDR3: CASSFRQGKNSPLHF; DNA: TGTGCCAGCAGTTTCCGACAGGGGAAGAATTCACCCCTCCACTTT